The 25 T cell receptor beta chains below were found in one sample sequenced in a study of T cell responses to AZD1222 COVID-19 vaccine. Data came from immunoSEQ multiplex PCR; TCRdb stores just in-frame clones and leaves some out. The table includes under 90,000 clones, over 75% detected once. Sequenced here: peripheral blood, sampled 28 days after the second AZD1222 dose. These receptors came from an adult who received the AZD1222 COVID-19 vaccine.

V and J are TRBV29-1 and TRBJ1-2; 9 positions match TRBD1. Germline V gene data show CDR1 as SQVTM and CDR2 as ANQGSEA. The trim removed 7 bases at V and 5 bases at J, leaving 8 bases unmatched. The CDR3 runs to 13 residues. The CDR3, as DNA: TGCAGCGGGGCCAAGACAGGGGGATATGGCTACACCTTC. Its protein is CSGAKTGGYGYTF. Full variable domain (outside the CDR3, taken from reference TRBV29-1 and TRBJ1-2): SAVISQKPSRDICQRGTSLTIQCQVDSQVTMMFWYRQQPGQSLTLIATANQGSEATYESGFVIDKFPISRPNLTFSTLTVSNMSPEDSSIYLCSGAKTGGYGYTFGSGTRLTVV.

The J gene is TRBJ2-3, the V gene TRBV3-1 (or the pseudogene TRBV3-2), with 9 bases matching TRBD2. The germline V gene has CDR1 LGHDT and CDR2 YNNKEL (reference sequence). Germline trimming cut 1 base from V and 4 bases from J; bases unmatched to any gene: 9. The CDR3 loop spans 17 amino acids. The CDR3 is CASSQAGAGGPSDTQYF. The CDR3 DNA follows: TGTGCCAGCAGCCAAGCGGGCGCGGGGGGGCCATCAGATACGCAGTATTTT.

The rearrangement uses TRBV28 and TRBJ1-5, with D unresolved. CDR1 and CDR2 (germline): MDHEN, SYDVKM. Deletions cut 5 bases from V and 2 bases from J, with 10 bases between. The CDR3 length is 14 residues. DNA of the CDR3: TGTGCCAGCAGTCCTGCTTTGGGCAATCAGCCCCAGCATTTT. Translating gives CASSPALGNQPQHF.

This clone was seen ten or more times. An end of the junction differs from the germline gene, which may be a read error. CDR3 sequence reads: CASSSWGRGNQPQHF. The CDR3 bases are TGTGCCAGCAGTTCTTGGGGCAGGGGCAACCAGCCCCAGCATTTT. The chain employs TRBV28 and TRBJ1-5; perhaps TRBD1 as D (6 bases). The germline CDR1 and CDR2 sequences are MDHEN and SYDVKM. This CDR3 has 15 residues.

This clone is labeled medium-sized. This sample includes further DNA sequences coding for the same CDR3. This chain uses TRBV24-1 with TRBJ2-2; 9 bases agree with TRBD1. Unmatched junction bases numbered 6, after V lost 4 bases and J lost 4 bases. Per germline, CDR1 KGHDR and CDR2 SFDVKD. The CDR3 length is 16 residues. CDR3 protein: CATSDPGQGTTGELFF. Written as DNA, the CDR3 is TGTGCCACCAGTGACCCCGGACAGGGGACCACCGGGGAGCTGTTTTTT.

This chain links TRBV6-5 with TRBJ2-2; 8 bases agree with TRBD2. CDR3 length: 15 amino acids. Losses at the gene ends were 1 base for V and 7 bases for J; bases not matched to a gene: 5. Germline assignment: CDR1 MNHEY and CDR2 SVGAGI. CDR3 loop: CASSYLRTSLGELFF. CDR3 in DNA: TGTGCCAGCAGTTACTTGAGGACTAGCCTCGGGGAGCTGTTTTTT.

V and J are TRBV4-1 and TRBJ1-5, with 7 bases matching TRBD1. CDR3 length: 15 residues. Germline assignment: CDR1 MGHRA and CDR2 YSYEKL. V shed 6 bases and J 0 bases; nucleotides not matched to a gene: 5. The CDR3 region is CASRRDSYSNQPQHF. CDR3 nucleotide sequence: TGCGCCAGCAGAAGGGACAGTTATAGCAATCAGCCCCAGCATTTT.

This clone was detected once. The V and J genes are TRBV5-1 and TRBJ1-1, with D maybe TRBD1 (5 bases). The CDR3 consists of 12 residues. V was clipped by 4 bases and J by 8 bases, with 12 bases between them. Germline V gene lookup returns CDR1 SGHRS and CDR2 YFSETQ. The CDR3 sequence is CASSPPTDEAFF. CDR3 in DNA: TGCGCCAGCAGCCCACCGACAGACGAAGCTTTCTTT.

This chain links TRBV10-2 with TRBJ2-7; D possibly uses TRBD1 or TRBD2 (5 bases each). Germline V gene data show CDR1 as WSHSY and CDR2 as SAAADI. This CDR3 spans 14 amino acids. Trimming shortened V by 3 bases and J by 6 bases, and 15 bases separated the two germline ends. The CDR3 protein is CASSERGQEGEQYF. The CDR3 nucleotides are TGCGCCAGCAGTGAAAGAGGACAAGAGGGCGAGCAGTACTTC.

The chain couples TRBV5-6 to TRBJ2-7; D might be TRBD1 or TRBD2, each matching 5 bases. CDR1 and CDR2 from the germline V gene are SGHDT and YYEEEE. The CDR3 sequence is 14 residues long. The CDR3 spells CATQRQGRRYEQYF. Here the CDR3 DNA reads TGTGCAACCCAACGTCAGGGACGACGCTACGAGCAGTACTTC.

This clone was seen only once. V and J are TRBV19 and TRBJ2-2; 9 nucleotides match TRBD1. J lost 6 bases, V lost 5 bases, and 13 bases had no gene match. CDR3 length: 17 residues. Germline V gene sequence: CDR1 LNHDA, CDR2 SQIVND (reference sequence). Here the CDR3 reads CASSPPPGQGFPGELFF. The CDR3 region has the DNA TGTGCCAGTAGTCCCCCCCCGGGACAGGGATTCCCCGGGGAGCTGTTTTTT.

The rearrangement uses TRBV4-2 and TRBJ2-2, with D perhaps matching TRBD1 or TRBD2 (5 bases each). Germline V gives CDR1 LGHNA, CDR2 YNFKEQ. Trimming removed 0 bases at V and 0 bases at J, with 23 bases between. The CDR3 consists of 21 residues. CDR3 loop: CASSQDRGVSDTRPNTGELFF. The CDR3, as DNA: TGTGCCAGCAGCCAAGATAGGGGAGTTTCGGACACCCGCCCGAACACCGGGGAGCTGTTTTTT.

V and J are TRBV28 and TRBJ1-2; D remains unclear. The V gene's germline CDR1 is MDHEN and CDR2 SYDVKM. V gave up 8 bases and J gave up 5 bases, with 18 bases separating them. This CDR3 has 14 amino acids. The DNA for the CDR3 is TGTGCCAGCTCCTCCGCGGTAGGGCAGTATGGCTACACCTTC. It codes for CASSSAVGQYGYTF.

The chain links TRBV28 to TRBJ2-7; D gene ambiguous. This CDR3 is built from 15 residues. Germline CDR1 MDHEN, CDR2 SYDVKM. V lost 1 base and J lost 3, with 13 bases in between. CDR3 amino acids: CASSLLYGESYEQYF. The DNA for the CDR3 is TGTGCCAGCAGTTTATTGTATGGGGAAAGCTACGAGCAGTACTTC.

This chain links TRBV10-2 with TRBJ1-5, with D tentatively TRBD1 (6 bases). The CDR3 extends over 15 amino acids. V was clipped by 3 bases and J by 7 bases, with 16 bases between them. Germline V lookup: CDR1 WSHSY, CDR2 SAAADI. The CDR3: CASSDPGGEGQPQHF. For the CDR3, the DNA is TGCGCCAGCAGTGATCCCGGGGGCGAAGGCCAGCCCCAGCATTTT.

V usage is TRBV25-1 and J usage is TRBJ1-1; 8 nucleotides align to TRBD1. Per the germline V gene, CDR1 is MGHDK and CDR2 is SYGVNS. Trimming at V came to 1 base and at J to 11 bases, leaving 9 bases not matched to a gene. This CDR3 comprises 14 residues. CDR3 in amino acids: CASSEFGGQGTAFF. The CDR3 nucleotides are TGTGCCAGCAGTGAATTCGGAGGACAGGGTACGGCTTTCTTT.

The chain joins TRBV11-3 to TRBJ1-4; D gene ambiguous. Germline V gives CDR1 SGHNT, CDR2 YENEEA. Between the trimmed V and J ends, which lost 5 bases and 7 bases, there was a span of 17 bases. CDR3 length: 15 amino acids. The DNA of the CDR3 is TGTGCCAGCAGCCCTTGGAACTGCACCCTTGAAAAACTGTTTTTT. Protein: CASSPWNCTLEKLFF.

This rearrangement joins TRBV18 to TRBJ2-3; weak D call: TRBD2 (6 bases). The germline V and J ends were trimmed by 0 bases and 4 bases, with 17 bases remaining between them. CDR3 length: 17 residues. Per germline, CDR1 KGHSH and CDR2 LQKENI. The chain's CDR3 is CASSPPDFGERADTQYF. The CDR3, as DNA: TGTGCCAGCTCACCACCCGATTTCGGGGAGCGGGCAGATACGCAGTATTTT.

J is TRBJ1-6 and V is TRBV18; no clear D. Germline CDR1 and CDR2: KGHSH and LQKENI. This CDR3 has 14 amino acids. V was shortened by 3 bases and J by 3 bases, with 6 bases between the two germline ends. The CDR3 sequence is CASSPGSYNSPLHF. The CDR3 region has the DNA TGTGCCAGCTCACCTGGGAGCTATAATTCACCCCTCCACTTT.

This chain links TRBV6-5 with TRBJ2-1; D might be TRBD1 or TRBD2, each matching 5 bases. Looked up from germline, CDR1 is MNHEY and CDR2 is SVGAGI. The CDR3 covers 15 residues. V was trimmed by 6 bases and J by 3 bases, leaving 15 bases between them. This CDR3 reads CASSRRGANYNEQFF. CDR3 bases: TGTGCCAGCAGCCGGCGAGGGGCTAACTACAATGAGCAGTTCTTC.

V gene TRBV9 combines with J gene TRBJ1-2; no firm D call. This CDR3 is built from 13 residues. From germline, CDR1 is SGDLS and CDR2 YYNGEE. Trimming removed 2 bases at V and 6 bases at J, with 11 bases between. The CDR3 DNA reads as TGTGCCAGCAGCGTCCATATCTCGGATGGCTACACCTTC. Its translation is CASSVHISDGYTF. Drawing the rest from reference TRBV9 and TRBJ1-2, the complete variable domain is DSGVTQTPKHLITATGQRVTLRCSPRSGDLSVYWYQQSLDQGLQFLIQYYNGEERAKGNILERFSAQQFPDLHSELNLSSLELGDSALYFCASSVHISDGYTFGSGTRLTVV.

The rearrangement uses TRBV2 and TRBJ1-1, with D possibly TRBD1 on 6 matching bases. The CDR3 contains 15 residues. Germline values: CDR1 SNHLY, CDR2 FYNNEI. V was clipped by 10 bases and J by 0 bases, with 18 bases between them. The CDR3: CATQIGGLVNTEAFF. The CDR3 DNA follows: TGTGCCACCCAAATTGGGGGGCTTGTGAACACTGAAGCTTTCTTT.

Only a few counts were recorded for this clone. The J gene is TRBJ1-1, the V gene TRBV12-3 or TRBV12-4, with D possibly TRBD1 on 5 matching bases. This CDR3 spans 13 amino acids. The V gene lost 6 bases and the J gene lost 1 base, with 9 bases spanning the gap. The CDR3 DNA reads TGTGCCAGCAGGGACATCCCGAACACTGAAGCTTTCTTT. It specifies CASRDIPNTEAFF.

In its sample, this clone was seen a few times. In DNA, the CDR3 is TGTGCCACCAGTGCCGACAGGGACACCGGGGAGCTGTTTTTT. Its translation is CATSADRDTGELFF. This sequence joins TRBV24-1 and TRBJ2-2, with 7 nucleotides matching TRBD1. Germline assignment: CDR1 KGHDR and CDR2 SFDVKD. Trimming removed 5 bases from V and 3 bases from J; junction bases left unmatched: 2. This CDR3 has 14 amino acids.

This clone has just one count. V and J are TRBV12-3 or TRBV12-4 and TRBJ2-3; maybe TRBD1 (6 bases). Trimming removed 9 bases from V and 0 bases from J, with 10 bases in between. The CDR3 length is 13 residues. The CDR3 sequence: CASQGSSTDTQYF. CDR3 bases: TGTGCCAGTCAGGGGTCTAGCACAGATACGCAGTATTTT.